This entry lists 14 T cell receptor beta chains sequenced from one sample in a study of identifying expanded T cells in peripheral blood. Clones were read by immunoSEQ multiplex PCR, and TCRdb kept only the in-frame ones, dropping some. The data show 55,000 to 60,000 clones, over 85% seen once. The sample was blood. The receptors stem from a person between 18 and 75 years old in good health.

The V gene is TRBV7-2, the J gene TRBJ2-6; D not certain. This CDR3 has 14 residues. V was clipped by 5 bases and J by 2 bases, with 7 bases between them. Germline V lookup: CDR1 SGHTA, CDR2 FQGNSA. The CDR3 region is CASSPDPGANVLTF. The CDR3 bases are TGTGCCAGCAGCCCGGATCCTGGGGCCAACGTCCTGACTTTC.

The chain recombines TRBV28 with TRBJ2-2; D call uncertain. Germline assignment: CDR1 MDHEN and CDR2 SYDVKM. V was pared by 5 bases and J by 6 bases, with 16 bases between. The CDR3 consists of 15 residues. The CDR3, as DNA: TGTGCCAGCAGTCCTTCAGGCTACTTCTCCGGGGAGCTGTTTTTT. This gives the protein CASSPSGYFSGELFF.

V and J are TRBV6-1 and TRBJ2-7, with no clear D. CDR3 size: 14 residues. The germline V and J ends were trimmed by 10 bases and 2 bases, with 18 bases remaining between them. Germline V gene data show CDR1 as MNHNS and CDR2 as SASEGT. CDR3 sequence: CATTRAAKAYEQYF. The CDR3 bases are TGTGCCACCACACGGGCCGCTAAAGCCTACGAGCAGTACTTC.

V gene TRBV6-6 combines with J gene TRBJ2-1; D is undetermined. Deletions cut 4 bases from V and 6 bases from J, with 4 bases between. Germline V lookup: CDR1 MNHNY, CDR2 SVGAGI (reference sequence). This CDR3 is built from 11 residues. CDR3: CASSSANEQFF. Written as DNA, the CDR3 is TGTGCCAGCAGTTCGGCCAATGAGCAGTTCTTC.

The chain couples TRBV19 to TRBJ2-6, with D uncertain. With 8 bases removed from V and 0 bases from J, the gap between germline ends came to 5 bases. Germline V gives CDR1 LNHDA, CDR2 SQIVND (reference sequence). The CDR3 length is 13 residues. CDR3 amino acids: CASLRSGANVLTF. The CDR3 nucleotides are TGTGCCAGTCTCCGCTCTGGGGCCAACGTCCTGACTTTC.

This chain uses TRBV5-1 with TRBJ2-1; D gene unclear. Germline CDR1 is SGHRS and CDR2 is YFSETQ. The V and J ends lost 2 bases and 6 bases respectively, with 6 bases between them. This CDR3 contains 12 residues. The CDR3, as DNA: TGCGCCAGCAGCTTTAACTCCAATGAGCAGTTCTTC. Translation gives CASSFNSNEQFF. Complete variable domain (other parts from reference TRBV5-1 and TRBJ2-1): KAGVTQTPRYLIKTRGQQVTLSCSPISGHRSVSWYQQTPGQGLQFLFEYFSETQRNKGNFPGRFSGRQFSNSRSEMNVSTLELGDSALYLCASSFNSNEQFFGPGTRLTVL.

This chain connects TRBV2 to TRBJ2-3; D unresolved. Germline assignment: CDR1 SNHLY and CDR2 FYNNEI. The CDR3 sequence is 14 residues long. V lost 2 bases, J lost 1 base, and 7 bases lay in between. CDR3 residues: CASSELRGTDTQYF. The CDR3 DNA reads TGTGCCAGCAGTGAACTAAGAGGCACAGATACGCAGTATTTT.

The CDR3 loop is CASSPNRGERFAEAFF. For the CDR3, the DNA is TGTGCCAGTAGTCCGAACAGGGGCGAGAGGTTTGCTGAAGCTTTCTTT. The J gene is TRBJ1-1, the V gene TRBV19; 7 positions match TRBD1. Germline trimming cut 5 bases from V and 6 bases from J; bases unmatched to any gene: 15. From germline, CDR1 is LNHDA and CDR2 SQIVND (reference sequence). This CDR3 comprises 16 residues.

The V gene is TRBV11-2, the J gene TRBJ1-1; D is unclear. Germline V gene lookup returns CDR1 SGHAT and CDR2 FQNNGV. V gave up 5 bases and J gave up 4 bases, with 14 bases separating them. This CDR3 contains 14 residues. This CDR3 is CASSIGWGSTEAFF. CDR3 sequence (DNA): TGTGCCAGCAGCATAGGTTGGGGAAGCACTGAAGCTTTCTTT.

The chain uses TRBV9 and TRBJ2-3; D remains ambiguous. CDR1 and CDR2 (germline): SGDLS, YYNGEE. Between the trimmed V and J ends, which lost 0 bases and 8 bases, there was a span of 13 bases. CDR3 length: 14 residues. The CDR3 protein is CASSVVPYLATQYF. CDR3 coding DNA: TGTGCCAGCAGCGTAGTTCCGTACTTGGCTACGCAGTATTTT.

The chain uses TRBV15 and TRBJ2-7; weak D call: TRBD2 (5 bases). The CDR3 is made up of 15 amino acids. Looked up from germline, CDR1 is LNHNV and CDR2 is YYDKDF (reference sequence). V lost 5 bases to trimming and J lost 4 bases, with 18 bases between them. CDR3: CATSAPREGLYEQYF. The CDR3 nucleotides read TGTGCCACCAGCGCCCCGAGGGAAGGACTGTACGAGCAGTACTTC.

The genes are TRBV21-1 and TRBJ2-2; TRBD2, the table's D call, was not compared with the DNA. TRBV21-1 is noted as a pseudogene. This CDR3 spans 17 amino acids. CDR3: CASSKGGGASGTGELFF. Written as DNA, the CDR3 is TGTGCCAGCAGCAAAGGCGGGGGAGCAAGTGGGACCGGGGAGCTGTTTTTT.

A note on this clone: Germline is not matched at one junction end, which may reflect a read error. The chain recombines TRBV7-8 with TRBJ1-1, with no clear D. The length of the CDR3 is 14 residues. CDR1 is SGHVS, CDR2 FQNEAQ, per germline. The chain's CDR3 is CSSSFSREGTEAFF. For the CDR3, the DNA is TGCAGCAGCAGCTTCTCCCGTGAAGGCACTGAAGCTTTCTTT.

V usage is TRBV7-2 and J usage is TRBJ2-2; no firm D call. In germline, CDR1 is SGHTA, CDR2 FQGNSA. Trimming stripped 6 bases from V and 5 bases from J, with 10 bases between. The CDR3 runs 13 residues. This CDR3 reads CASRPTGTGELFF. The CDR3 bases are TGTGCCAGCAGGCCTACTGGGACCGGGGAGCTGTTTTTT. Variable domain in full (rest from reference TRBV7-2 and TRBJ2-2): GAGVSQSPSNKVTEKGKDVELRCDPISGHTALYWYRQSLGQGLEFLIYFQGNSAPDKSGLPSDRFSAERTGGSVSTLTIQRTQQEDSAVYLCASRPTGTGELFFGEGSRLTVL.